One T cell receptor (beta chain) is described in this entry. This sample is drawn from a study of T cell changes during pregnancy in multiple sclerosis. V shed 5 bases and J 7 bases; nucleotides not matched to a gene: 7. CDR3 length: 15 amino acids. Germline V gene lookup returns CDR1 LGHNA and CDR2 YNFKEQ. The table came from immunoSEQ multiplex PCR; TCRdb's copy has only in-frame clones and leaves some out. The sample records fewer than 20,000 clones, 85% being singletons. The chain has TRBV4-2 and TRBJ2-1; 11 nucleotides line up with TRBD2. Sequenced material: CD8+ T cells from peripheral blood mononuclear cells, taken after pregnancy. The sequence was obtained from a female donor with multiple sclerosis, enrolled in a pregnancy study. DNA of the CDR3: TGTGCCAGCAGCTCTACTAGCGGGAGTTGGAATGAGCAGTTCTTC. It encodes CASSSTSGSWNEQFF.